This T cell receptor (beta chain) was sequenced during a study of blood T cells in healthy people across ages. Study-level findings and limits: Greater diversity and more naive CD4+ cells were seen in long-lived donors than in aged donors.

Collection of roughly 9.6 milliliters of peripheral blood was performed for each donor. Each sample used at least 6 million PBMCs. This clonotype showed up just a few times. Its target is not known. The use of a sample-barcoded 5' primer and a J-beta primer mix characterized a second PCR of roughly 6 to 11 cycles. MiXCR was run by TCRdb on the 5' RACE reads, yielding one entry per CDR3 protein. Of about 1.1 million distinct CDR3 sequences detected, roughly two fifths appear once; the ten largest clones hold less than 15%. The CDR3 runs to 12 residues. V was cut by 4 bases and J by 4 bases, with 7 bases left in between.

This receptor was taken from a man aged 18 to 29 in good health. The J gene is TRBJ1-1, the V gene TRBV12-3 or TRBV12-4; D ambiguous. The sample consisted of blood. The CDR3 DNA reads as TGTGCCAGCAGTTCGGTGAGCACTGAAGCTTTCTTT. This codes for CASSSVSTEAFF.